This T cell receptor (beta chain) is from a study of Graves' ophthalmopathy and Graves' hyperthyroidism. The study's findings and limits: Blood repertoires reportedly contained most expanded thyroid clonotypes above 0.001 frequency.

Using RNA transcripts, the TCR beta CDR3 regions were amplified. First-round RT-PCR used HTBI primers; second-round multiplex PCR followed. TCRdb reprocessed the multiplex PCR reads via MiXCR and lists one record per CDR3 protein. The sample consists of about 740,000 distinct CDR3 sequences, 40% of them appearing once. Ophthalmopathy donors showed moderate-to-severe activity, CAS ≥3, NOSPECS ≥4 and a duration under 3 months. The diagnostic workup employed clinical symptoms, serum thyroxine, TRAb, thyroid ultrasound and orbital computed tomography. The authors used Ficoll-Paque density gradient centrifugation to separate PBMCs. The input was more than 8 ml of fresh peripheral blood. With regard to this clonotype: Its antigen is as yet unknown.

CDR3 size: 14 residues. Germline CDR1 SGHTA, CDR2 FQGNSA. V trimming: 5 bases; J trimming: 7 bases; junction bases outside the gene matches: 7. The J gene is TRBJ2-2, the V gene TRBV7-2; 7 bases match TRBD1. The receptor comes from an adult man with Graves' ophthalmopathy. Material for sequencing was peripheral blood. CDR3 sequence: CASSPIQGIGELFF. The CDR3 DNA reads as TGTGCCAGCAGCCCTATACAGGGGATCGGGGAGCTGTTTTTT. Full variable domain (remainder filled in from reference TRBV7-2 and TRBJ2-2): GAGVSQSPSNKVTEKGKDVELRCDPISGHTALYWYRQSLGQGLEFLIYFQGNSAPDKSGLPSDRFSAERTGGSVSTLTIQRTQQEDSAVYLCASSPIQGIGELFFGEGSRLTVL.